This T cell receptor beta chain was sequenced in a study of blood T cell repertoires in COVID-19. Measured with immunoSEQ multiplex PCR; TCRdb has only the in-frame clones, and not every one. The table has 85,000 to 130,000 clones, more than 75% seen once. The junction had 7 bases not matched to a gene; V was cut back by 3 bases and J by 4 bases. This CDR3 comprises 16 residues. Per germline, CDR1 SGHAT and CDR2 FQNNGV. The specimen sequenced was peripheral blood. The chain couples TRBV11-2 to TRBJ2-1; TRBD1 agrees at 9 bases. This TCR came from a middle-aged man with acute or convalescent COVID-19. CDR3 amino acids: CASSFLETGGYNEQFF. DNA for the CDR3: TGTGCCAGCAGCTTTTTGGAGACAGGGGGTTACAATGAGCAGTTCTTC.